The 25 T cell receptor beta chains below were found in one sample sequenced in a study of shared clonotypes between healthy human individuals. Generated by immunoSEQ multiplex PCR, the TCRdb table keeps only in-frame clones and is missing some. Here the sample spans millions of clones, roughly 94% being singletons. As defined, naive CD8 cells were CD45RO-negative and positively selected for CCR7, with terminally differentiated effector memory CD45RA+ cells excluded. Input material: naive CD8+ T cells sorted from blood. The origin of the receptors is a man aged 18 to 29 in good health.

The chain uses TRBV10-3 and TRBJ2-3, with D maybe TRBD2 (6 bases). The germline V gene has CDR1 ENHRY and CDR2 SYGVKD. The length of the CDR3 is 14 residues. V was shortened by 5 bases and J by 2 bases, with 11 bases between the two germline ends. The DNA of the CDR3 is TGTGCCATCAGTCCGGAGGGAGACACAGATACGCAGTATTTT. As protein: CAISPEGDTDTQYF.

Regarding this clone: The sample has other DNA sequences that encode this CDR3 too. This chain links TRBV6-5 with TRBJ1-6; D is unresolved. From germline, CDR1 is MNHEY and CDR2 SVGAGI. V was pared by 2 bases and J by 4 bases, with 3 bases between. This CDR3 has 13 residues. For the CDR3, the DNA is TGTGCCAGCAGTTACGGGTATAATTCACCCCTCCACTTT. It specifies CASSYGYNSPLHF.

The gene calls are TRBV19 and TRBJ1-1; TRBD1 aligns across 8 bases. Germline V gene data show CDR1 as LNHDA and CDR2 as SQIVND (reference sequence). V shed 4 bases and J 5 bases; nucleotides not matched to a gene: 9. The CDR3 is made up of 15 amino acids. CDR3 residues: CASSNRGQDETEAFF. CDR3 DNA sequence: TGTGCCAGTAGTAATAGGGGACAGGACGAAACTGAAGCTTTCTTT.

A word on this clone: Germline is not matched at one junction end, which may reflect a read error. J is TRBJ2-5 and V is TRBV7-7, with D tentatively TRBD2 (7 bases). The CDR3 sequence is 16 residues long. CDR1 and CDR2 (germline): SSHAT, FNYEAQ (reference sequence). Here the CDR3 DNA reads TGTGCTAGCAGCGAAGGACCCAAGGGGGGGCAAGAGACCCAGTACTTC. Amino acids: CASSEGPKGGQETQYF.

V gene TRBV29-1 combines with J gene TRBJ1-2; 9 nucleotides line up with TRBD1. The germline CDR1 and CDR2 sequences are SQVTM and ANQGSEA. V was clipped by 6 bases and J by 4 bases; unmatched bases: 9. This CDR3 has 14 residues. The DNA for the CDR3 is TGCAGCGTCTCCTCGGGACAGGGACCCTATGGCTACACCTTC. Translating it yields CSVSSGQGPYGYTF.

This clone was counted once. The genes are TRBV29-1 and TRBJ2-1; 10 nucleotides align to TRBD1. V shed 6 bases, J shed 7 bases, and the junction held 12 bases outside the gene matches. The CDR3 covers 15 residues. Germline CDR1 is SQVTM and CDR2 is ANQGSEA. CDR3 in amino acids: CSVSGGTGVMNEQFF. The DNA of the CDR3 is TGCAGCGTATCAGGAGGGACAGGGGTAATGAATGAGCAGTTCTTC.

The chain couples TRBV5-6 to TRBJ2-7, with D maybe TRBD1 (5 bases). CDR1 is SGHDT and CDR2 is YYEEEE in the germline V gene. The V and J ends lost 4 bases and 3 bases respectively, with 14 bases between them. This CDR3 comprises 14 residues. As DNA, the CDR3 is TGTGCCAGCAGCGAGGACACGAAATACTACGAGCAGTACTTC. Its protein product is CASSEDTKYYEQYF.

The CDR3 sequence is CASSEVRVSAFF. As DNA, the CDR3 is TGTGCCAGCAGTGAAGTACGAGTGTCAGCTTTCTTT. V gene TRBV6-1 combines with J gene TRBJ1-1, with D uncertain. Germline V lookup: CDR1 MNHNS, CDR2 SASEGT. V was pared by 1 base and J by 10 bases, with 10 bases between. The CDR3 covers 12 residues.

Notes on this clone: The same CDR3 can be traced to other DNA sequences in this sample. V usage is TRBV27 and J usage is TRBJ2-7; a weak D match, TRBD1 (5 bases). There are 15 residues in the CDR3. CDR1 is MNHEY, CDR2 SMNVEV, per germline (reference sequence). V was cut by 1 base and J by 4 bases, with 14 bases left in between. CDR3 region: CASSLLGQGGYEQYF. CDR3 nucleotides: TGTGCCAGCAGTTTATTAGGGCAGGGTGGGTACGAGCAGTACTTC.

The chain has TRBV6-1 and TRBJ2-1, with TRBD2 matching over 9 bases. The CDR3 sequence is 15 residues long. V trimming: 3 bases; J trimming: 7 bases; junction bases outside the gene matches: 7. Germline values: CDR1 MNHNS, CDR2 SASEGT. For the CDR3, the DNA is TGTGCCAGCAGTGAGGTGGCGGGAGGGTATAATGAGCAGTTCTTC. Residues: CASSEVAGGYNEQFF.

For this clone: Other DNA sequences within the sample encode an identical CDR3. This rearrangement joins TRBV4-1 to TRBJ1-1, with D unresolved. Trimming left V 0 bases short and J 0 bases short, with 8 bases between. This CDR3 comprises 15 residues. The germline CDR1 and CDR2 sequences are MGHRA and YSYEKL. CDR3 sequence (DNA): TGCGCCAGCAGCCAAGAACCCGGAATGAACACTGAAGCTTTCTTT. Translation gives CASSQEPGMNTEAFF.

The chain is built from TRBV14 and TRBJ2-3, with TRBD2 matching over 10 bases. The V segment lost 2 bases and the J segment 3 bases; nucleotides outside the gene matches: 2. CDR1 is SGHDN, CDR2 FVKESK, per germline. The CDR3 length is 15 residues. The CDR3 coding sequence is TGTGCCAGCAGCCAACTAGCGGGGGAGACAGATACGCAGTATTTT. Translation: CASSQLAGETDTQYF.

J is TRBJ2-2 and V is TRBV6-1, with D possibly called TRBD1 or TRBD2 (5 bases each). The CDR3 length is 14 residues. Germline CDR1 is MNHNS and CDR2 is SASEGT. V was cut by 7 bases and J by 1 base, with 10 bases left in between. The CDR3 loop reads CASNRDGNTGELFF. The CDR3 coding sequence is TGTGCCAGCAATAGGGACGGGAACACCGGGGAGCTGTTTTTT.

The V call is TRBV11-2, the J call TRBJ2-1, with TRBD1 as a possible D gene (5 bases). V shed 3 bases and J shed 0 bases, with 15 bases lying between them. The germline CDR1 and CDR2 sequences are SGHAT and FQNNGV. The length of the CDR3 is 17 residues. CDR3 loop: CASSFHSTVSSYNEQFF. Written as DNA, the CDR3 is TGTGCCAGCAGCTTCCATTCGACAGTCAGCTCCTACAATGAGCAGTTCTTC.

This clone has just one count. The V and J genes are TRBV10-1 and TRBJ2-7; TRBD1 aligns across 8 bases. The CDR3 is made up of 15 amino acids. The germline gives CDR1 WNHNN, CDR2 SYGVQD (reference sequence). The trim removed 0 bases at V and 4 bases at J, leaving 5 bases unmatched. CDR3 bases: TGCGCCAGCAGTGAGTCGACAGGGGTCGCGTACGAGCAGTACTTC. Residues: CASSESTGVAYEQYF.

V usage is TRBV6-1 and J usage is TRBJ2-2; perhaps TRBD1 as D (6 bases). This CDR3 spans 16 amino acids. CDR1 is MNHNS, CDR2 SASEGT, per germline. V was clipped by 2 bases and J by 4 bases, with 14 bases between them. The DNA of the CDR3 is TGTGCCAGCAGTGAAAGGCCAGGGGATGGCACCGGGGAGCTGTTTTTT. It codes for CASSERPGDGTGELFF.

This chain connects TRBV9 to TRBJ2-1; 10 nucleotides align to TRBD2. Germline loops: CDR1 SGDLS, CDR2 YYNGEE. The junction had 19 bases not matched to a gene; V was cut back by 5 bases and J by 8 bases. This CDR3 has 18 amino acids. The CDR3: CASSDGRGAGGPWDEQFF. In nucleotides, the CDR3 is TGTGCCAGCAGTGACGGACGGGGAGCGGGAGGGCCTTGGGATGAGCAGTTCTTC.

The rearrangement links TRBV4-1 to TRBJ2-1; no definite D call. The CDR3 consists of 12 residues. The germline V and J ends were trimmed by 4 bases and 3 bases, with 4 bases remaining between them. Germline CDR1 and CDR2: MGHRA and YSYEKL. CDR3 protein: CASSRGYNEQFF. CDR3 bases: TGCGCCAGCAGCCGGGGCTACAATGAGCAGTTCTTC.

The J gene is TRBJ1-1, the V gene TRBV27; D not resolved. The germline gives CDR1 MNHEY, CDR2 SMNVEV (reference sequence). The CDR3 is 13 residues long. Trimming cost V 6 bases and J 1 base, with 9 bases left between them. The CDR3 nucleotides are TGTGCCAGCAGCGCATACCGGAACACTGAAGCTTTCTTT. Amino acid sequence: CASSAYRNTEAFF.

This chain joins TRBV27 and TRBJ2-7; D uncertain. The CDR3 loop spans 14 amino acids. Trimming left V 6 bases short and J 1 base short, with 13 bases between. From germline, CDR1 is MNHEY and CDR2 SMNVEV (reference sequence). The CDR3 bases are TGTGCCAGCAGCAACTCCTTCGATTCCTACGAGCAGTACTTC. Amino acids: CASSNSFDSYEQYF.

This clone has just one count. The V gene is TRBV7-9, the J gene TRBJ1-4, with no clear D. CDR3 size: 12 residues. V lost 8 bases, J lost 6 bases, and 10 bases lay in between. CDR1 is SEHNR, CDR2 FQNEAQ, per germline (reference sequence). The CDR3 sequence is CASGQLDEKLFF. The CDR3 nucleotides are TGTGCCAGCGGCCAGTTGGATGAAAAACTGTTTTTT.

This clone was found once. The chain recombines TRBV28 with TRBJ2-2, with D perhaps matching TRBD1 (5 bases). Trimming pared 6 bases from V and 0 bases from J, leaving 14 bases between. This CDR3 is 16 amino acids long. Germline V gene data show CDR1 as MDHEN and CDR2 as SYDVKM. CDR3 DNA: TGTGCCAGCAGACCGACAGTATCCGCGAACACCGGGGAGCTGTTTTTT. Amino acid sequence: CASRPTVSANTGELFF.

Remarks on this clone: The same CDR3 is also encoded by other DNA sequences in this sample. This chain's CDR3 is CASSLGLSSYNEQFF. The CDR3 bases are TGTGCCAGCAGCTTAGGGTTGAGCTCCTACAATGAGCAGTTCTTC. This rearrangement joins TRBV7-9 to TRBJ2-1; D uncertain. Between the trimmed V and J ends, which lost 1 base and 0 bases, there was a span of 7 bases. The length of the CDR3 is 15 residues. Germline CDR1 is SEHNR and CDR2 is FQNEAQ (reference sequence).

The gene calls are TRBV14 and TRBJ2-3, with no clear D. This CDR3 is built from 14 residues. Trimming took off 1 base at V and 0 bases at J, with 5 bases between the two ends. Germline V CDR1 and CDR2: SGHDN, FVKESK. For the CDR3, the DNA is TGTGCCAGCAGCCAAGTACCAAGCACAGATACGCAGTATTTT. It is translated as CASSQVPSTDTQYF.

The chain joins TRBV10-1 to TRBJ1-5, with 7 bases that match TRBD1. The V segment lost 5 bases and the J segment 1 base; nucleotides outside the gene matches: 8. Per germline, CDR1 WNHNN and CDR2 SYGVQD (reference sequence). The CDR3 length is 16 residues. The CDR3 DNA reads as TGCGCCAGCAGTTTCCACAGGGGCTGGAGCAATCAGCCCCAGCATTTT. It is translated as CASSFHRGWSNQPQHF.